This T cell receptor beta chain derives from a study of blood T cell repertoires in COVID-19 (TCRdb year 2020). Turning to the overall study: Samples covering the acute and convalescent phases of COVID-19 were provided by collaborators in the United States, Italy and Spain. The material from the prospective study consisted of cDNA or gDNA derived from T cells, B-cell-depleted T cells, or PBMCs. The dataset comprised deeply sampled blood TCRbeta repertoires from subjects exposed to, actively infected with, or recovered from COVID-19. The repertoires were made available in a free public database intended to serve as a resource for research on the immune response to SARS-CoV-2. Samples came from the ongoing ImmuneRACE study (first 160 participants) plus 1,254 subjects from 6 global collaborators. A de-identified subject ID, COVID-19 status, age in years and sex were almost always included in the sample metadata. Where HLA class I and class II types were available, the types were taken from metadata supplied by the sample provider, not from assay-based typing.

Collaborating institutions collected whole blood in K2EDTA tubes following their own protocols. For TCRbeta analysis, collaborators shipped samples in one of three forms: frozen whole blood, isolated PBMCs, or DNA extracted from either of those sample types. TCRbeta CDR3 regions were amplified from genomic DNA using the immunoSEQ Assay, a bias-controlled multiplex PCR. From the authors' description of their analysis: The number of nucleated cells in each sample was estimated by amplification of reference gene primers within the assay. To quantify the absolute abundance of each unique TCRbeta CDR3 rearrangement, sequence reads were collapsed and filtered. For each sample, productive Simpson clonality was calculated as the square root of Simpson's diversity index across productive rearrangements. TCRdb retrieved this table from immuneACCESS and kept in-frame rearrangements only. Not all clones are present; in checked studies, unresolved V genes account for under half, and no reason is known for the remainder. V, J and clone size reflect that table, while D and trimming were determined from the DNA. This sample is represented by 65,000 to 70,000 clones; 80% to 85% of them were singletons. The leading ten clones occupy under 6% of the sample.

Broader findings and caveats from the paper: Clinical and demographic metadata were provided uncurated, with the amount varying by source and participant.

In its sample, this clone was seen a few times. This clone's antigen is unknown. One base away there is no much larger clone; base qualities are not given. This sequence originates from a woman between 55 and 75 years old with acute or convalescent COVID-19. The sequenced sample was peripheral blood.

Here the CDR3 is given as CASMWSSPRDTQYF. At the DNA level, the sequence is TGTGCCAGCATGTGGAGCTCCCCAAGGGATACGCAGTATTTT. The rearranged chain carries TRBV2 and TRBJ2-3, with the D gene uncertain. CDR1 and CDR2 are drawn from the germline V gene: SNHLY, FYNNEI. The junction shows trimming of 7 bases on V and 6 bases on J, plus 17 bases between the germline ends. Including the terminal cysteine and phenylalanine, the CDR3 comprises 14 residues. The read is trimmed to its CDR3 DNA, 42 bases read in frame from base 1.